This T cell receptor (beta chain) was sequenced during a study of T cell responses to AZD1222 COVID-19 vaccine. Here immunoSEQ multiplex PCR was the method, and the copy in TCRdb shows in-frame clones only, minus some. The sample lists tens of thousands of clones, roughly 87% occurring once. This receptor was obtained from an adult who received the AZD1222 COVID-19 vaccine. Specimen: peripheral blood, collected 28 days after the second AZD1222 dose.

CDR3 protein: CATVPSGLAGKYEQYF. CDR3 nucleotides: TGTGCCACCGTTCCCTCGGGACTAGCGGGAAAATACGAGCAGTACTTC. The chain links TRBV27 to TRBJ2-7, with 13 bases fitting TRBD2. The CDR3 runs to 16 residues. V was pared by 10 bases and J by 4 bases, with 13 bases of the junction left unmatched. Germline V lookup: CDR1 MNHEY, CDR2 SMNVEV (reference sequence).